This TCR beta chain was sequenced for a study of blood T cells in healthy people across ages. Comment on this clonotype: Its antigen is as yet unknown.

Germline CDR1 reads ENHRY; CDR2 reads SYGVKD. CDR3 size: 12 residues. Trimming removed 4 bases from V and 8 bases from J; junction bases left unmatched: 4. Study-level findings and limits: A roughly linear fall in TCR beta diversity per million T cells was seen with increasing age.

Next came a second PCR, run for about 6 to 12 cycles, which used a sample-barcoded 5' primer along with a J-beta primer mix. Via MiXCR, TCRdb re-called the 5' RACE reads, giving one row per CDR3 protein. The sample has 1.4 million to 1.5 million distinct CDR3 sequences, around 39% seen once. Sequencing was carried out using blood. The chain links TRBV10-3 to TRBJ1-1; 7 nucleotides agree with TRBD1. This clonotype was sampled from a young woman in good health. This CDR3 is CAISGDSEEAFF. DNA of the CDR3: TGTGCCATCAGTGGGGACAGTGAGGAAGCTTTCTTT.